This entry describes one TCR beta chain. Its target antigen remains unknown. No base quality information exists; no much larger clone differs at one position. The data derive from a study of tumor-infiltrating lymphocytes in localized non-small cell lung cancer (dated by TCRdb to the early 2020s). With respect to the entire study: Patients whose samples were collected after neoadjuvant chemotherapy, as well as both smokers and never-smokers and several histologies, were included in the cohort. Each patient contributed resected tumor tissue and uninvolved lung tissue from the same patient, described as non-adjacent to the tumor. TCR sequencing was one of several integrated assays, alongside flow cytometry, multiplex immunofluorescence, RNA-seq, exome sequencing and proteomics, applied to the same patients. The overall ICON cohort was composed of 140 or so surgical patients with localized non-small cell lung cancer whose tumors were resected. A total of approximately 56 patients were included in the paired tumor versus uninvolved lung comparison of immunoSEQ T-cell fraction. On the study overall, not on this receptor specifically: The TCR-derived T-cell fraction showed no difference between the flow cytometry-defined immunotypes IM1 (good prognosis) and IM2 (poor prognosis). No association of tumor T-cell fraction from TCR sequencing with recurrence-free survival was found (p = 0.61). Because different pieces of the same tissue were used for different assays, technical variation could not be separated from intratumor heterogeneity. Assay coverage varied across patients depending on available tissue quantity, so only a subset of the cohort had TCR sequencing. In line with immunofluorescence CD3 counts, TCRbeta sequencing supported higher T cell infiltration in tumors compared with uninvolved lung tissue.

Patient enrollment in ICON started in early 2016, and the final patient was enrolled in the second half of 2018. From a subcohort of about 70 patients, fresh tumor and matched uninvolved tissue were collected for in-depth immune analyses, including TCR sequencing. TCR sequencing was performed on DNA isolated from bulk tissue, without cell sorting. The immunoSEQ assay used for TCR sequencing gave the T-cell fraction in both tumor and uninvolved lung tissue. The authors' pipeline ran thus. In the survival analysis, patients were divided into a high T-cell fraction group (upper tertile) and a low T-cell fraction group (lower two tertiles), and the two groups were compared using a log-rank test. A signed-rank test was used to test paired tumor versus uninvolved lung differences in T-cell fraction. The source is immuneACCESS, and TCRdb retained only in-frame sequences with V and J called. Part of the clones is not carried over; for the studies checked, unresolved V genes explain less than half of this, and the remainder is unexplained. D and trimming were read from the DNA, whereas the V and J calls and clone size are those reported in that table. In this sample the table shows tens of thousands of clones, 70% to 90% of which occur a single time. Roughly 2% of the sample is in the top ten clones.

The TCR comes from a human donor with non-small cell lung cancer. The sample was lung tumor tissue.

The CDR3 reads CASRTVVGDTEAFF. The sequenced DNA is TGTGCCAGCAGGACCGTGGTTGGGGACACTGAAGCTTTCTTT. Recombination connected TRBV5-5 to TRBJ1-1; confidence is insufficient to name the D gene. V drops 5 bases and J drops 3 bases, leaving 14 bases in between. According to the germline V gene (reference sequence), CDR1 reads SGHKS and CDR2 reads YYEKEE. From the cysteine through the phenylalanine, the CDR3 covers 14 amino acids. The CDR3 DNA has 42 bases and is translated from base 1.